The rows below give T cell receptor beta chains drawn from one sample of a study of shared clonotypes between healthy human individuals. TCRdb keeps only in-frame clones here, not all; method: immunoSEQ multiplex PCR. The repertoire holds approximately 590,000 clones, with nearly 97% as singletons. The sequenced sample consisted of naive CD8+ T cells sorted from blood. These receptors were obtained from a woman aged 25 to 45 in good health. Each CDR3 is given with its conserved first and last residue.

J	V	CDR3
TRBJ2-1	TRBV4-2	CASSQVLGNEQFF
TRBJ2-7	TRBV7-9	CASTGKGSRDEQYF
TRBJ2-3	TRBV9	CASSRPTSGGGGRTDTQYF
TRBJ2-7	TRBV5-5	CASSVDSAYEQYF
TRBJ2-3	TRBV5-6	CASSLGLAEGGSTDTQYF
TRBJ2-1	TRBV5-4	CASSLDGGTQFF
TRBJ2-7	TRBV6-1	CASSDTSYEQYF
TRBJ2-7	TRBV27	CASSLPPGTGHPYEQYF
TRBJ2-1	TRBV20-1	CSASSHEQFF
TRBJ1-1	TRBV7-8	CASSPGVADTEAFF
TRBJ2-7	TRBV6-5	CASSYSSGHQSYEQYF
TRBJ1-1	TRBV30	CAWQGATEAFF
TRBJ1-2	TRBV5-1	CASSLWTGEGNYGYTF
TRBJ2-2	TRBV7-9	CASSRDSTGELFF
TRBJ2-2	TRBV7-8	CASIPEAGELFF
TRBJ2-7	TRBV29-1	CSVEYTTRGVYEQYF
TRBJ2-1	TRBV28	CASSRGSRDSYNEQFF
TRBJ2-5	TRBV9	CASSAGLEQYF
TRBJ2-2	TRBV5-4	CASSPQLDTGELFF
TRBJ2-7	TRBV6-6	CASTVQGSRGEQYF
TRBJ2-1	TRBV12-5	CASGSGPGFYNEQFF
TRBJ2-3	TRBV21-1	CASSKTSTDTQYF
TRBJ2-5	TRBV28	CASSLAGLARLKTQYF
TRBJ1-1	TRBV6-1	CAILENTEAFF
TRBJ2-7	TRBV10-3	CAIRGQGVSYEQYF
TRBJ2-7	TRBV9	CASSPQGGHYEQYF
-	TRBV5-1	CASSDEGPAYEQYF
TRBJ2-7	TRBV13	CASSLGLGPTEQYF
TRBJ2-1	TRBV7-9	CASSSTGGREQFF
TRBJ2-7	TRBV28	CASSLEAGGPAEQYF
TRBJ2-2	TRBV5-1	CASSLYTGELFF
TRBJ2-1	TRBV15	CATSRGRAEGNEQFF
TRBJ2-7	TRBV5-1	CASSFEGGLYEQYF
TRBJ2-7	TRBV6-5	CASSYSGTGRYEQYF
TRBJ2-3	TRBV6-5	CASRNAGWGTDTQYF
TRBJ2-1	TRBV4-1	CASSQGGTSGSSYNEQFF